This T cell receptor (beta chain) was observed in a study of control samples from healthy donors and cancer patients. The germline V gene has CDR1 LNHDA and CDR2 SQIVND (reference sequence). Trimming took 5 bases from V and 14 from J, leaving 10 bases between them. CDR3 size: 11 residues. The method was immunoSEQ multiplex PCR; TCRdb's version includes in-frame clones alone and lacks a portion of them. The table lists some 120,000 clones, 70% to 90% of them singletons, with 2% to 3% in the top ten. Sequencing used blood. This sequence joins TRBV19 and TRBJ1-6; D not resolved. The clonotype comes from a woman in her 70s in good health. The CDR3 region has the DNA TGTGCCAGTAGTCAAGAGTGGGCCCTCCACTTT. Protein: CASSQEWALHF. Using reference TRBV19 and TRBJ1-6 for the parts outside the CDR3, the full variable domain is DGGITQSPKYLFRKEGQNVTLSCEQNLNHDAMYWYRQDPGQGLRLIYYSQIVNDFQKGDIAEGYSVSREKKESFPLTVTSAQKNPTAFYLCASSQEWALHFGNGTRLTVT.